The rows below give T cell receptor beta chains drawn from one sample of a study of regulatory T cells in long-lasting Graves disease. TCRdb independently ran MiXCR on the multiplex PCR reads; one entry per CDR3 protein. Of about 540,000 distinct CDR3 sequences in the sample, roughly 13% are singletons; the top ten hold 8% to 10%. In addition, the sample was reused for a study of T cells in Graves' hyperthyroidism and ophthalmopathy.

Sequences were derived from peripheral blood mononuclear cells (PBMCs), sampled at new diagnosis, from a patient treated with antithyroid drugs. These receptors all stem from a man aged 30 to 45 with Graves disease. CDR3s include the opening cysteine and the closing phenylalanine or tryptophan. The order of the fields is D gene, V gene, J gene, clone size, CDR3 DNA, CDR3 protein. The D gene is left open where the match is weak. The size of a clone is reported for some rows only, either as once, few or many, or as a class for expanded clones.

TRBD1	TRBV7-2	TRBJ1-3	-	TGTGCCAGCAAGAAGACCGGGACAGGGTCCGGAAACACCATATATTTT	CASKKTGTGSGNTIYF
TRBD2	TRBV2	TRBJ2-7	-	TGTGCCAGCAGTGAACGGCTAGCGGGACCCTACGAGCAGTACTTC	CASSERLAGPYEQYF
-	TRBV5-1	TRBJ2-7	few	TGCGCCAGCAGCTCCAAGACAGACGACCTACATTACGAGCAGTACTTC	CASSSKTDDLHYEQYF
-	TRBV5-1	TRBJ2-4	few	TGCGCCAGCAGCTTGGGTACAGTCCTTGAAAACATTCAGTACTTC	CASSLGTVLENIQYF
TRBD2	TRBV30	TRBJ2-7	many	TGTGCCTGGAGTAAGGCTAGCGGGCAATACGAGCAGTACTTC	CAWSKASGQYEQYF
-	TRBV10-3	TRBJ2-1	few	TGTGCCATCACCAGCGGCGGGGTCTCCTACAATGAGCAGTTCTTC	CAITSGGVSYNEQFF
-	TRBV12-3/TRBV12-4	TRBJ2-1	many	TGTGCCAGCCAATCCCGCGGGGGCGTAGGGAATGAGCAGTTCTTC	CASQSRGGVGNEQFF
-	TRBV24-1	TRBJ1-5	many	TGTGCCACCAGTGAAGGAGGGGCCCAGCCCCAGCATTTT	CATSEGGAQPQHF
TRBD1	TRBV20-1	TRBJ1-1	-	TGCAGTGCCCTGACAGGGGGCTCGAACACTGAAGCTTTCTTT	CSALTGGSNTEAFF
TRBD2	TRBV6-1	TRBJ2-3	-	TGTGCCAGCAGAGCGGGACGCGCAGATACGCAGTATTTT	CASRAGRADTQYF
TRBD2	TRBV2	TRBJ2-4	-	TGTGCCACCAGTGATTCGGGACTAGCGGGATCGGACATTCAGTACTTC	CATSDSGLAGSDIQYF
-	TRBV6-1	TRBJ2-3	few	TGTGCCAGCTGGACTTACACAGATACGCAGTATTTT	CASWTYTDTQYF
TRBD2	TRBV12-3/TRBV12-4	TRBJ2-1	many	TGTGCCAGCAACCTAGCGGGGGTTTACAATGAGCAGTTCTTC	CASNLAGVYNEQFF
-	TRBV12-5	TRBJ2-1	many	TGTGCTAGTGGTTTGGTATGGGGAGGGGGTGACATTTTTTACAATGAGCAGTTCTTC	CASGLVWGGGDIFYNEQFF
-	TRBV12-3/TRBV12-4	TRBJ2-7	many	TGTGCCAGCAGACGCGGGACTTTCGAGCAGTACTTC	CASRRGTFEQYF
TRBD2	TRBV19	TRBJ2-1	few	TGTGCCAGTAGTATGGAGGCTAGCGGGAGGGTACAGTTCTTC	CASSMEASGRVQFF
-	TRBV20-1	TRBJ2-5	many	TGCAGTGCTAGGAGGGCGCAGGGGCAAGGGGAGACCCAGTACTTC	CSARRAQGQGETQYF
TRBD2	TRBV19	TRBJ2-1	-	TGTGCCAGTAGTTCCCCGACTAGCGGGAGGCTCCTCTCCTACAATGAGCAGTTCTTC	CASSSPTSGRLLSYNEQFF
-	TRBV11-2	TRBJ2-2	-	TGTGCCAGCAGCGCTAGTGCGGGGTCGAACACCGGGGAGCTGTTTTTT	CASSASAGSNTGELFF
-	TRBV10-3	TRBJ2-6	few	TGTGCCATCAGTGAGATACCGGGAACAAGTCTAGACACTGGGGCCAACGTCCTGACTTTC	CAISEIPGTSLDTGANVLTF
-	TRBV11-3	TRBJ1-1	many	TGTGCCAGCAGCTCGCAGGGTATGGACACTGAAGCTTTCTTT	CASSSQGMDTEAFF
-	TRBV5-1	TRBJ2-1	few	TGCGCCAGCAGGGCCGGGACTTCTTTTAATGAGCAGTTCTTC	CASRAGTSFNEQFF
TRBD2	TRBV7-7	TRBJ2-7	-	TGTGCTAGCCGGATCGGCTCCTGCGGGAGCCTCCGAGGGACCTTC	CASRIGSCGSLRGTF
TRBD2	TRBV6-1	TRBJ2-5	many	TGTGCCAGCAGTAAGACTAGCGGGAGGGGAGAGACCCAGTACTTC	CASSKTSGRGETQYF
-	TRBV7-9	TRBJ2-7	many	TGTGCCAGCAGCTTAGGAGACTACCGACCCGAGCAGTACTTC	CASSLGDYRPEQYF
-	TRBV28	TRBJ2-4	few	TGTGCCAGCAGTTCTCCGATAGTACAGTACTTC	CASSSPIVQYF
-	TRBV7-2	TRBJ2-3	-	TGTGCCAGCTATTCGTCGGGACTGACAGATAAGCAGTATTTT	CASYSSGLTDKQYF
-	TRBV6-1	TRBJ2-5	many	TGTGCCAGCACCCCAGAGCGACAGGGAGGGACCCAGTACTTC	CASTPERQGGTQYF
TRBD2	TRBV20-1	TRBJ2-2	many	TGCAGTGCTCGCCGACTAGCGGGAGGGGCCGGGGAGCTGTTTTTT	CSARRLAGGAGELFF
-	TRBV6-1	TRBJ2-1	-	TGTGCCAGCAACCCGGTCGAAGCGGTTAGCTACAATGAGCAGTTCTTC	CASNPVEAVSYNEQFF
-	TRBV19	TRBJ2-2	few	TGTGCCAGCTGCTGGGGGGGCTACACCGGGGAGCTGTTTTTT	CASCWGGYTGELFF
TRBD2	TRBV7-2	TRBJ2-5	few	TGTGCCAGCAGCTTAGCGGGCTCCTCTAGCGGTGGCCACAAGACCCAGTACTTC	CASSLAGSSSGGHKTQYF